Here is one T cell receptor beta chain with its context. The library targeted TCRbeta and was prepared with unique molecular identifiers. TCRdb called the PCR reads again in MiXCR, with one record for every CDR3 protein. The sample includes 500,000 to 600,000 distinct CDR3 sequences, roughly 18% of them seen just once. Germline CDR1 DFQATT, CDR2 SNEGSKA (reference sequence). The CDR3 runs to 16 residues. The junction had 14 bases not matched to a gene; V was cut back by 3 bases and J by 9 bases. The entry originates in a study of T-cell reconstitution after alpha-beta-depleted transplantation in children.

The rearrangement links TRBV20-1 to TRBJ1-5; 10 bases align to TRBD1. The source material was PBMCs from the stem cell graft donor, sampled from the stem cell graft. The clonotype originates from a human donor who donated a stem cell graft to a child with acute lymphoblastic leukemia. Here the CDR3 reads CSASSGTGAPVPPQHF. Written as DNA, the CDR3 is TGCAGTGCTAGTTCCGGGACAGGGGCCCCCGTACCGCCCCAGCATTTT.